The 29 T cell receptor beta chains presented below share a single source sample, sequenced in a study of blood T cell repertoires in COVID-19. The protocol was immunoSEQ multiplex PCR, while the TCRdb copy is restricted to in-frame clones and leaves out a portion. Among about 300,000 clones listed, about 90% were seen once. Material for sequencing was PBMCs or T cells enriched from blood (not recorded which). These receptors came from a woman aged 45-59 years who had been exposed to COVID-19.

This chain links TRBV9 with TRBJ2-1; 13 nucleotides agree with TRBD2. CDR3 length equals 16 residues. The trim removed 4 bases at V and 7 bases at J, leaving 8 bases unmatched. Looked up from germline, CDR1 is SGDLS and CDR2 is YYNGEE. For the CDR3, the DNA is TGTGCCAGCAGCATGACTAGCGGGGGGCATGGTAATGAGCAGTTCTTC. It translates to CASSMTSGGHGNEQFF.

V is TRBV27 and J is TRBJ2-1, with 8 bases matching TRBD2. The CDR3 length is 15 residues. Germline V lookup: CDR1 MNHEY, CDR2 SMNVEV (reference sequence). V dropped 6 bases and J dropped 1; count of bases not matched to a gene: 5. CDR3 sequence: CASSLSGESYNEQFF. The CDR3 DNA follows: TGTGCCAGCAGCCTTAGCGGGGAGTCCTACAATGAGCAGTTCTTC.

The count of this clone is one. The V call is TRBV28, the J call TRBJ2-5; 11 nucleotides agree with TRBD2. CDR1 is MDHEN, CDR2 SYDVKM, per germline. CDR3 length: 14 residues. Losses at the gene ends were 5 bases for V and 4 bases for J; bases not matched to a gene: 3. For the CDR3, the DNA is TGTGCCAGCAGTACTAGCGGGGGAGGAGAGACCCAGTACTTC. Encoded protein: CASSTSGGGETQYF.

Only a few counts were recorded for this clone. The V gene is TRBV5-1, the J gene TRBJ2-3; 7 bases are a match to TRBD1. The CDR3 spans 16 residues. J was trimmed by 4 bases and V by 0 bases; bases with no gene match: 8. Germline loops: CDR1 SGHRS, CDR2 YFSETQ. Here the CDR3 DNA reads TGCGCCAGCAGCTTGGGTAGCAGGGGGTACGCAGATACGCAGTATTTT. It encodes CASSLGSRGYADTQYF.

This clone was counted once. The gene calls are TRBV18 and TRBJ2-7, with 7 bases aligning to TRBD1. In germline, CDR1 is KGHSH, CDR2 LQKENI. The CDR3 consists of 15 residues. With 6 bases clipped from V and 0 bases from J, the junction kept 8 bases outside the gene matches. The CDR3 spells CASSPDRASSYEQYF. In DNA form, the CDR3 reads TGTGCCAGCTCCCCTGACAGGGCAAGCTCCTACGAGCAGTACTTC.

The rearrangement links TRBV7-9 to TRBJ2-1; TRBD1 aligns across 7 bases. Germline CDR1 and CDR2: SEHNR and FQNEAQ (reference sequence). With 4 bases clipped from V and 10 bases from J, the junction kept 4 bases outside the gene matches. CDR3 size: 12 residues. The DNA for the CDR3 is TGTGCCAGCAGCTCACAGGGGTACGAGCAGTTCTTC. Protein sequence: CASSSQGYEQFF.

The V call is TRBV24-1, the J call TRBJ2-3, with 7 bases identical to TRBD2. This CDR3 is 17 amino acids long. CDR1 and CDR2 from the germline V gene are KGHDR and SFDVKD. V dropped 5 bases and J dropped 4; count of bases not matched to a gene: 14. The CDR3 region has the DNA TGTGCCACCAGTGGGGAGGGATCCTCTACGCGGTCAGATACGCAGTATTTT. Its translation: CATSGEGSSTRSDTQYF.

CDR3 in amino acids: CASSSLTSLDNEQFF. The CDR3 bases are TGCGCCAGCAGCTCTCTGACTAGCCTAGACAATGAGCAGTTCTTC. The chain uses TRBV5-1 and TRBJ2-1, with 7 bases aligning to TRBD2. From germline, CDR1 is SGHRS and CDR2 YFSETQ. The V and J ends lost 3 bases and 5 bases, in that order; junction bases with no gene match: 8. The CDR3 spans 15 residues.

This chain links TRBV30 with TRBJ1-2; D possibly corresponds to TRBD1 (5 bases). CDR3 size: 15 residues. V lost 1 base and J 5 bases, leaving 17 bases between the germline ends. Germline V gene lookup returns CDR1 GTSNPN and CDR2 SVGIG (reference sequence). Here the CDR3 reads CAWSAGQGPRYGYTF. CDR3 DNA sequence: TGTGCCTGGAGTGCTGGGCAGGGCCCTAGGTATGGCTACACCTTC.

The chain joins TRBV28 to TRBJ2-3; TRBD2 might be the D (6 bases). CDR3 length: 16 residues. Per the germline V gene, CDR1 is MDHEN and CDR2 is SYDVKM. V lost 2 bases to trimming and J lost 4 bases, with 16 bases between them. The DNA of the CDR3 is TGTGCCAGCAGTTTAGTCTCAGCTTCGGGGGCAGATACGCAGTATTTT. Translation: CASSLVSASGADTQYF.

A remark on this clone: Other DNA variants within this sample encode the same CDR3. V is TRBV5-1 and J is TRBJ1-4, with D hard to call. The CDR3 is 14 residues long. CDR1 and CDR2 from the germline V gene are SGHRS and YFSETQ. Trimming cost V 2 bases and J 0 bases, with 5 bases left between them. The chain's CDR3 is CASSLGATNEKLFF. Written as DNA, the CDR3 is TGCGCCAGCAGCTTAGGAGCAACTAATGAAAAACTGTTTTTT.

This chain's CDR3 is CASSLQGAGWTEAFF. CDR3 sequence (DNA): TGTGCCAGCAGTTTACAGGGGGCTGGTTGGACTGAAGCTTTCTTT. The V gene is TRBV28, the J gene TRBJ1-1; 8 positions agree with TRBD1. CDR1 is MDHEN, CDR2 SYDVKM, per germline. There are 15 residues in the CDR3. V lost 2 bases to trimming and J lost 5 bases; unmatched junction nucleotides: 7.

The rearrangement joins TRBV5-4 to TRBJ2-1; TRBD2 matches at 8 bases. The CDR3 runs 15 residues. The J segment lost 1 base and the V segment lost 4 bases, leaving 4 bases of the junction unmatched. CDR1 and CDR2 from the germline V gene are SGHNT and YYREEE (reference sequence). In nucleotides, the CDR3 is TGTGCCAGCAGCCCCGGGACTAGTTCCTACAATGAGCAGTTCTTC. Encoded protein: CASSPGTSSYNEQFF.

This chain uses TRBV5-8 with TRBJ1-3, with a possible D match to TRBD1 (5 bases). V was pared by 0 bases and J by 0 bases, with 10 bases between. Germline CDR1 is SGHTS and CDR2 is YDEGEE. The CDR3 has 16 residues. DNA for the CDR3: TGTGCCAGCAGCTTGGCAGGGTTCCCCTCTGGAAACACCATATATTTT. Translating it yields CASSLAGFPSGNTIYF.

The CDR3 DNA reads as TGCGCCAGCAGCCCACAGGGGGCGGGGGAGCAGTACTTC. This codes for CASSPQGAGEQYF. This sequence joins TRBV5-1 and TRBJ2-7; 9 nucleotides match TRBD1. The germline V gene encodes CDR1 SGHRS and CDR2 YFSETQ. The CDR3 contains 13 residues. V dropped 4 bases and J dropped 7; count of bases not matched to a gene: 6.

The V gene is TRBV2, the J gene TRBJ1-5, with 7 bases that match TRBD1. With 5 bases clipped from V and 0 bases from J, the junction kept 10 bases outside the gene matches. The CDR3 covers 17 residues. Germline values: CDR1 SNHLY, CDR2 FYNNEI. This CDR3 reads CASSHRGAVDSNQPQHF. CDR3 coding DNA: TGTGCCAGCAGTCACAGGGGTGCGGTAGATAGCAATCAGCCCCAGCATTTT.

The V call is TRBV19, the J call TRBJ2-4; 11 nucleotides line up with TRBD2. Germline loops: CDR1 LNHDA, CDR2 SQIVND (reference sequence). This CDR3 spans 17 amino acids. V lost 4 bases to trimming and J lost 7 bases; unmatched junction nucleotides: 12. The DNA of the CDR3 is TGTGCCAGTAGTAATTCGGGACTAGCGGCGGGAAAGAACATTCAGTACTTC. This codes for CASSNSGLAAGKNIQYF.

This clone was detected once. The chain links TRBV5-1 to TRBJ2-2, with TRBD1 matching 11 bases. V lost 4 bases, J lost 4 bases, and 6 bases stayed unmatched. Germline assignment: CDR1 SGHRS and CDR2 YFSETQ. This CDR3 has 16 amino acids. CDR3 region: CASSIGTGGITGELFF. The CDR3 DNA reads TGCGCCAGCAGCATAGGGACAGGGGGAATCACCGGGGAGCTGTTTTTT. Complete variable domain (other parts from reference TRBV5-1 and TRBJ2-2): KAGVTQTPRYLIKTRGQQVTLSCSPISGHRSVSWYQQTPGQGLQFLFEYFSETQRNKGNFPGRFSGRQFSNSRSEMNVSTLELGDSALYLCASSIGTGGITGELFFGEGSRLTVL.

The chain employs TRBV1 and TRBJ2-1; the table's D call of TRBD1 was not tested on the DNA. TRBV1 represents a pseudogene. There are 14 residues in the CDR3. The CDR3 loop is CTSSARDRGRLEFF. The DNA of the CDR3 is TGCACCAGCAGCGCCCGGGACAGGGGGAGGTTGGAGTTCTTC.

This clone was detected many times. V usage is TRBV18 and J usage is TRBJ1-2; TRBD1 matches at 9 bases. There are 15 residues in the CDR3. The J segment lost 5 bases and the V segment lost 3 bases, leaving 7 bases of the junction unmatched. CDR1 KGHSH and CDR2 LQKENI come from the germline V gene. DNA of the CDR3: TGTGCCAGCTCACCGGCGGACAGGGGAGAGTATGGCTACACCTTC. The encoded protein is CASSPADRGEYGYTF. Supplemented by reference TRBV18 and TRBJ1-2, the full variable domain reads NAGVMQNPRHLVRRRGQEARLRCSPMKGHSHVYWYRQLPEEGLKFMVYLQKENIIDESGMPKERFSAEFPKEGPSILRIQQVVRGDSAAYFCASSPADRGEYGYTFGSGTRLTVV.

V usage is TRBV5-8 and J usage is TRBJ2-3, with TRBD1 identical over 9 bases. This CDR3 is 16 amino acids long. Germline CDR1 and CDR2: SGHTS and YDEGEE. The V and J ends lost 4 bases and 3 bases, in that order; junction bases with no gene match: 9. The CDR3 nucleotides read TGTGCCAGCAGCAAGACGGGACAGGGTAGGACAGATACGCAGTATTTT. This encodes CASSKTGQGRTDTQYF.

The chain is built from TRBV6-1 and TRBJ2-1, with D perhaps matching TRBD2 (6 bases). The germline gives CDR1 MNHNS, CDR2 SASEGT. V lost 0 bases, J lost 14 bases, and 11 bases lay in between. The CDR3 covers 12 residues. The CDR3 is CASSEALEGEFF. The CDR3 DNA reads as TGTGCCAGCAGTGAAGCCTTGGAGGGCGAGTTCTTC.

DNA of the CDR3: TGTGCCAGCAGTTACTCCAGGGCCTCTGGGGCCAACGTCCTGACTTTC. This translates into CASSYSRASGANVLTF. The chain links TRBV6-5 to TRBJ2-6, with a possible D match to TRBD1 (5 bases). Trimming left V 0 bases short and J 0 bases short, with 6 bases between. Germline V gives CDR1 MNHEY, CDR2 SVGAGI. CDR3 length equals 16 residues.

This clone was counted once. This chain's CDR3 is CASSPAGGPNYNSPLHF. DNA for the CDR3: TGTGCCAGCAGCCCGGCAGGGGGCCCAAATTATAATTCACCCCTCCACTTT. The V and J genes are TRBV28 and TRBJ1-6; TRBD1 matches 8 bases. The CDR3 extends over 17 amino acids. Trimming removed 6 bases from V and 4 bases from J; junction bases left unmatched: 11. Germline assignment: CDR1 MDHEN and CDR2 SYDVKM.

V usage is TRBV7-2 and J usage is TRBJ1-5; D is possibly TRBD1 (6 bases). V gave up 3 bases and J gave up 7 bases, with 13 bases separating them. Germline CDR1 and CDR2: SGHTA and FQGNSA. This CDR3 region has 14 residues. The CDR3 reads CASSFGQSDQPQHF. DNA for the CDR3: TGTGCCAGCAGCTTTGGACAGTCGGACCAGCCCCAGCATTTT.

The chain couples TRBV14 to TRBJ1-1, with D unclear. In germline, CDR1 is SGHDN, CDR2 FVKESK. V was shortened by 2 bases and J by 0 bases, with 10 bases between the two germline ends. This CDR3 is 15 amino acids long. Here the CDR3 reads CASSQPPELNTEAFF. The CDR3 DNA reads as TGTGCCAGCAGCCAACCGCCAGAATTGAACACTGAAGCTTTCTTT.

The chain couples TRBV5-1 to TRBJ1-1, with 8 nucleotides matching TRBD1. Unmatched junction bases numbered 5, after V lost 2 bases and J lost 8 bases. The germline V gene encodes CDR1 SGHRS and CDR2 YFSETQ. The CDR3 spans 13 residues. The CDR3 DNA reads as TGCGCCAGCAGCTTCGGACAGGGTGGCGAAGCTTTCTTT. Protein: CASSFGQGGEAFF.

J is TRBJ2-7 and V is TRBV5-4; a weak D match, TRBD2 (6 bases). CDR1 SGHNT and CDR2 YYREEE come from the germline V gene (reference sequence). Trimming removed 1 base at V and 0 bases at J, with 11 bases between. This CDR3 has 15 amino acids. As DNA, the CDR3 is TGTGCCAGCAGCTTGTCCGGGGAGGCCTCCTACGAGCAGTACTTC. Its protein product is CASSLSGEASYEQYF.

The sample holds one count of this clone. This rearrangement joins TRBV7-9 to TRBJ2-2, with D possibly TRBD1 on 5 matching bases. Trimming removed 8 bases at V and 5 bases at J, with 12 bases between. Germline CDR1 reads SEHNR; CDR2 reads FQNEAQ (reference sequence). The CDR3 is 13 residues long. This chain's CDR3 is CASSQGGTGELFF. DNA for the CDR3: TGTGCCAGCTCTCAGGGCGGTACCGGGGAGCTGTTTTTT.